This TCR beta chain was sequenced for a study of blood T cell repertoires in COVID-19. Study-wide context: Some COVID-19 samples were acute and others convalescent; all came from the United States, Italy and Spain. The cDNA or gDNA used as material had been derived from T cells, B-cell-depleted T cells, or PBMCs.

Under the authors' procedure: Reference gene primers were amplified, and this amplification served to estimate nucleated cell counts. The repertoire was sequenced with immunoSEQ multiplex PCR; TCRdb's copy has only in-frame clones and lacks some. Clonal size and the V and J genes are those of that table, whereas D and trimming came from the DNA. Among 85,000 to 100,000 clones listed, about nine tenths were seen once. Between the trimmed V and J ends, which lost 1 base and 1 base, there was a span of 6 bases. The CDR3 runs to 13 residues. The germline V gene encodes CDR1 SGHKS and CDR2 YYEKEE (reference sequence).

The chain combines TRBV5-5 with TRBJ2-7; unclear D gene. The source material was peripheral blood. The receptor's source is a man aged 60-69 years with acute or convalescent COVID-19. The CDR3 sequence is CASSLFGSYEQYF. The CDR3 DNA is TGTGCCAGCAGCTTGTTCGGGTCCTACGAGCAGTACTTC.